This TCR beta chain is from a study of control samples from healthy donors and cancer patients (dated by TCRdb to 2018 to 2021). Library prep was done by the immunoSEQ multiplex PCR assay. TCRdb provides this immuneACCESS table in a form limited to in-frame rearrangements. Some clones are lacking; in checked studies, under half of them reflect an unresolved V gene, and why the rest are absent is not known. The sample table holds about 75,000 clones, of which 90% to 95% were seen once. Clones ranked in the top ten supply 6% to 8% of the sample. As concerns this clone: Its antigen specificity is not known. Base-call qualities are not available, and no considerably larger clone is one nucleotide away.

Sequencing input: blood. The source of this sequence is a woman aged 40 to 50 in good health.

CDR3 reads: CASSSDTGTDTQYF. The bases read TGTGCCAGCAGTTCGGACACTGGCACAGATACGCAGTATTTT. The receptor chain draws on TRBV7-2 and TRBJ2-3, with a weak D call of TRBD1 (5 bases match). CDR1 and CDR2 are drawn from the germline V gene: SGHTA, FQGNSA. V gives up 6 bases and J gives up 1 base, and the segment between their germline ends measures 11 bases. The CDR3 runs 14 amino acids, cysteine and phenylalanine included. The only DNA kept is the CDR3, 42 bases in frame from the first base.